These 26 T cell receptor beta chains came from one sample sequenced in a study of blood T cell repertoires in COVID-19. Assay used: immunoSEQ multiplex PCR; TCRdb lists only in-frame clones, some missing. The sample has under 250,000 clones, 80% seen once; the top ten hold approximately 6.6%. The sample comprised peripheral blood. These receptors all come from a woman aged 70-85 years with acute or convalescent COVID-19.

CDR3 nucleotides: TGTGCCAGCAGGGCCTCTAGGGAGACCCAGTACTTC. Protein product: CASRASRETQYF. The rearrangement links TRBV3-1 (or the pseudogene TRBV3-2) to TRBJ2-5, with D unresolved. The CDR3 is 12 residues long. Germline values: CDR1 LGHDT, CDR2 YNNKEL (reference sequence). Between the trimmed V and J ends, which lost 6 bases and 5 bases, there was a span of 10 bases.

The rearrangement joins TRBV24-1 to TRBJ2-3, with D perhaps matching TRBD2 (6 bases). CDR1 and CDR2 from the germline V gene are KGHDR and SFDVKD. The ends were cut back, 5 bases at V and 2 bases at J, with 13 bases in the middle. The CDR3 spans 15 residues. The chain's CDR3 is CATSGSRDFTDTQYF. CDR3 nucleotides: TGTGCCACCAGTGGCAGCCGGGACTTCACAGATACGCAGTATTTT.

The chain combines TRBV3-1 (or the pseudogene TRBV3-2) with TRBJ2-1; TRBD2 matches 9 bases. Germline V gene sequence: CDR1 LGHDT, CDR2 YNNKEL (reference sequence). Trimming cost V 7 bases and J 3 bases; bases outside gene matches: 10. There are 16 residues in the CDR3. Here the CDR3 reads CASTAGGPFYYNEQFF. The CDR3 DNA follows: TGTGCCAGCACGGCGGGGGGGCCATTTTACTACAATGAGCAGTTCTTC.

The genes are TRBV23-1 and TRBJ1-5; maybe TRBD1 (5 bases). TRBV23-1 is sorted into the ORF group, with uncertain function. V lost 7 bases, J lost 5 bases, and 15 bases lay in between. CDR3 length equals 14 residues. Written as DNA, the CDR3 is TGCGCCAGCACCCCCAGGGAATCCTATCAGCCCCAGCATTTT. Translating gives CASTPRESYQPQHF.

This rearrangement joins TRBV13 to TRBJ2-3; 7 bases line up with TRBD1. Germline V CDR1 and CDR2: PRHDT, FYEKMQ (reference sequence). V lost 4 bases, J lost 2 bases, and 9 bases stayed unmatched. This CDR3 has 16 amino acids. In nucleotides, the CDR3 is TGTGCCAGCAGCTCGATTGACAGGGCCACCACAGATACGCAGTATTTT. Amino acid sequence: CASSSIDRATTDTQYF.

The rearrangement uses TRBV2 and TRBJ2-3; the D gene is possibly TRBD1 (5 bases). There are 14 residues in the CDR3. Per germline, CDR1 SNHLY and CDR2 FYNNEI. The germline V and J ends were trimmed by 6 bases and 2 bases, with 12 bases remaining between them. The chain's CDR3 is CASRQGANTDTQYF. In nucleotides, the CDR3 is TGTGCCAGCAGGCAAGGGGCCAACACAGATACGCAGTATTTT. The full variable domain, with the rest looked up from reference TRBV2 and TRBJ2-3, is EPEVTQTPSHQVTQMGQEVILRCVPISNHLYFYWYRQILGQKVEFLVSFYNNEISEKSEIFDDQFSVERPDGSNFTLKIRSTKLEDSAMYFCASRQGANTDTQYFGPGTRLTVL.

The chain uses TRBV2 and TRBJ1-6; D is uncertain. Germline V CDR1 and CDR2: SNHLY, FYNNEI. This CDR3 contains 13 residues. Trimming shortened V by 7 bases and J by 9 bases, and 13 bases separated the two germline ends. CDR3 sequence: CASTKVEGSPLHF. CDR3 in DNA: TGTGCCAGCACCAAGGTGGAGGGTTCACCCCTCCACTTT. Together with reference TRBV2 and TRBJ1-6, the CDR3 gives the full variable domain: EPEVTQTPSHQVTQMGQEVILRCVPISNHLYFYWYRQILGQKVEFLVSFYNNEISEKSEIFDDQFSVERPDGSNFTLKIRSTKLEDSAMYFCASTKVEGSPLHFGNGTRLTVT.

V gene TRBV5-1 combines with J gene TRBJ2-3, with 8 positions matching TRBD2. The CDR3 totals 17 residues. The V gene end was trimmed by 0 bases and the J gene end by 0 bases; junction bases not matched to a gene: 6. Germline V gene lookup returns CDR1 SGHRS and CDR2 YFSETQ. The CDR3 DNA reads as TGCGCCAGCAGCTTGGGAGCGGCGGGGGGAAGCACAGATACGCAGTATTTT. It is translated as CASSLGAAGGSTDTQYF. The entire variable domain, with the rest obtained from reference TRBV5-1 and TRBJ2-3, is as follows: KAGVTQTPRYLIKTRGQQVTLSCSPISGHRSVSWYQQTPGQGLQFLFEYFSETQRNKGNFPGRFSGRQFSNSRSEMNVSTLELGDSALYLCASSLGAAGGSTDTQYFGPGTRLTVL.

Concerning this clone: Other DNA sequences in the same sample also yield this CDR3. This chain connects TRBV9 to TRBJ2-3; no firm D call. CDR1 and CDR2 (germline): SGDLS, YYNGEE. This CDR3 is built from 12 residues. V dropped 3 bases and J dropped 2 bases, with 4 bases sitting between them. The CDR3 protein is CASSAYTDTQYF. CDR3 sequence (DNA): TGTGCCAGCAGCGCGTACACAGATACGCAGTATTTT.

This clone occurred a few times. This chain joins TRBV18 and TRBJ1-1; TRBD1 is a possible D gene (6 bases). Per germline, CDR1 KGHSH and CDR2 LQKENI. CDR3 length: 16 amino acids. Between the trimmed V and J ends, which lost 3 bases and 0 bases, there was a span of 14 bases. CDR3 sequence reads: CASSPNAGQMNTEAFF. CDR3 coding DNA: TGTGCCAGCTCACCGAATGCTGGACAGATGAACACTGAAGCTTTCTTT.

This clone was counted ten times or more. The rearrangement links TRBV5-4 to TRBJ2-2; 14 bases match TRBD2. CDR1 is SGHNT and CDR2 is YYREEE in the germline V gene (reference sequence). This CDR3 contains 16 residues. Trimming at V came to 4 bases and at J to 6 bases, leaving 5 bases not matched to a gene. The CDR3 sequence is CASSPGLAGGPGELFF. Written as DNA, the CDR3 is TGTGCCAGCAGCCCCGGACTAGCGGGGGGTCCCGGGGAGCTGTTTTTT.

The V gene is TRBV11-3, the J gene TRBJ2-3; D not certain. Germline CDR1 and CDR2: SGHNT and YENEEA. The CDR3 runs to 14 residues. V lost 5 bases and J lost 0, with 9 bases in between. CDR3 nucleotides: TGTGCCAGCAGCCCCCAGGCTAGCACAGATACGCAGTATTTT. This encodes CASSPQASTDTQYF.

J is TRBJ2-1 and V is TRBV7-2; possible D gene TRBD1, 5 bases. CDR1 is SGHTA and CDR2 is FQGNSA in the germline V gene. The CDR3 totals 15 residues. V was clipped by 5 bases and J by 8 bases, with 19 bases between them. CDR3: CASSKVIRGGDEQFF. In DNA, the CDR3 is TGTGCCAGCAGCAAAGTCATAAGGGGCGGCGATGAGCAGTTCTTC.

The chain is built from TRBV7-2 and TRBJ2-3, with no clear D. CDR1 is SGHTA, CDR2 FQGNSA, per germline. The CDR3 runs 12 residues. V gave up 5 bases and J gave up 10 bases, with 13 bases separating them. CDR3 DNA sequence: TGTGCCAGCAGCCAAGAGGCGGTGCCGCAGTATTTT. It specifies CASSQEAVPQYF. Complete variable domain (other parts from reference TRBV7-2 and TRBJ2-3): GAGVSQSPSNKVTEKGKDVELRCDPISGHTALYWYRQSLGQGLEFLIYFQGNSAPDKSGLPSDRFSAERTGGSVSTLTIQRTQQEDSAVYLCASSQEAVPQYFGPGTRLTVL.

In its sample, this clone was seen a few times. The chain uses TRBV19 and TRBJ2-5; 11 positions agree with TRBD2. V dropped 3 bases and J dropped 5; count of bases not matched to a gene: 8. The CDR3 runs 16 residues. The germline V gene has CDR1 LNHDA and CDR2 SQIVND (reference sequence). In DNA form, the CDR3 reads TGTGCCAGTAGTATGGCGGGGACTAGCGGTGGTGAGACCCAGTACTTC. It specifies CASSMAGTSGGETQYF.

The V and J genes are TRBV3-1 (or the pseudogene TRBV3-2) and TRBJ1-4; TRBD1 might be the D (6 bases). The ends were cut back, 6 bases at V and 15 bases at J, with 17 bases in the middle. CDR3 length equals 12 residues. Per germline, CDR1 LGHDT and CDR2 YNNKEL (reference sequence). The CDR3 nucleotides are TGTGCCAGCAGGTCCCCGACAGGAATTTTGTTTTTT. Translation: CASRSPTGILFF.

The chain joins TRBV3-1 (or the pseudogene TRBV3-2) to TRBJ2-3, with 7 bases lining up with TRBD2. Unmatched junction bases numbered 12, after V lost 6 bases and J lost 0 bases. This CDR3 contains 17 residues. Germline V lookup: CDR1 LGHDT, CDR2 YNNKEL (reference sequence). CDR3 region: CASRAGIGLASTDTQYF. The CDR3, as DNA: TGTGCCAGCAGAGCGGGAATCGGGCTAGCTAGCACAGATACGCAGTATTTT.

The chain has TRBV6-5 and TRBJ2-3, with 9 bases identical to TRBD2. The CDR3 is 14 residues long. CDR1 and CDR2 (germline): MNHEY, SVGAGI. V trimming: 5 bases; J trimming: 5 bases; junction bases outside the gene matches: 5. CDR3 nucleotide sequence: TGTGCCAGCAGTCTAGCGGGGAGGGGAGATACGCAGTATTTT. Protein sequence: CASSLAGRGDTQYF.

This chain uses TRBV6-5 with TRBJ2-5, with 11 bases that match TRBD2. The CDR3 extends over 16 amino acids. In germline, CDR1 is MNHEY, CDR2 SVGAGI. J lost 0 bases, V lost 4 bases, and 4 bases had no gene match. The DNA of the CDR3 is TGTGCCAGCAGTTCCCGACTAGCGGGGCACCAAGAGACCCAGTACTTC. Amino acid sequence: CASSSRLAGHQETQYF.

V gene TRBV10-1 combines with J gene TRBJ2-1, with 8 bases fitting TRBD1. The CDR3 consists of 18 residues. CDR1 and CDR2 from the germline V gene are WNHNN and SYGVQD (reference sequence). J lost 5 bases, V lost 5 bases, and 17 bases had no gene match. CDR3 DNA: TGCGCCAGCAGTCCCAGAACATTCCGGGACAGGTTCCACAATGAGCAGTTCTTC. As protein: CASSPRTFRDRFHNEQFF.

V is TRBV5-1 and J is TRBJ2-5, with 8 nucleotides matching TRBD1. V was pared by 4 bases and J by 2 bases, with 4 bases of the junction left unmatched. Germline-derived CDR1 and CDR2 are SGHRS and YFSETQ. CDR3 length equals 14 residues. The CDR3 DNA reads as TGCGCCAGCAGCCTGACAGGGGTTCAAGAGACCCAGTACTTC. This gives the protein CASSLTGVQETQYF.

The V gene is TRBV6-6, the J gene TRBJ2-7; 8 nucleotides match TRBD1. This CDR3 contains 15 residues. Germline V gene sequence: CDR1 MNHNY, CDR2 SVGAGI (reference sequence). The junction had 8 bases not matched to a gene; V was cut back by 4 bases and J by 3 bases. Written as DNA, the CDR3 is TGTGCCAGCAGTTCAAGAAACAGGGGGAGCTACGAGCAGTACTTC. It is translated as CASSSRNRGSYEQYF.

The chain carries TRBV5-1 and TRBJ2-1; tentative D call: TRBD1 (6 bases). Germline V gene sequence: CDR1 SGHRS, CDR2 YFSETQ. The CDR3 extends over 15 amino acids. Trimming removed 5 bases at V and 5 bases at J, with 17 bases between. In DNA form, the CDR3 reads TGCGCCAGCAGAACAGTCCTACAGGGTGACAATGAGCAGTTCTTC. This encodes CASRTVLQGDNEQFF.

In DNA, the CDR3 is TGTGCCAGCAGCTTACAGGGGGGCCTGACCTACGAGCAGTACTTC. It specifies CASSLQGGLTYEQYF. The chain combines TRBV7-2 with TRBJ2-7, with D maybe TRBD1 (7 bases). The V gene's germline CDR1 is SGHTA and CDR2 FQGNSA. CDR3 length: 15 residues. Trimming took off 2 bases at V and 2 bases at J, with 13 bases between the two ends. Full variable domain (missing parts from reference TRBV7-2 and TRBJ2-7): GAGVSQSPSNKVTEKGKDVELRCDPISGHTALYWYRQSLGQGLEFLIYFQGNSAPDKSGLPSDRFSAERTGGSVSTLTIQRTQQEDSAVYLCASSLQGGLTYEQYFGPGTRLTVT.

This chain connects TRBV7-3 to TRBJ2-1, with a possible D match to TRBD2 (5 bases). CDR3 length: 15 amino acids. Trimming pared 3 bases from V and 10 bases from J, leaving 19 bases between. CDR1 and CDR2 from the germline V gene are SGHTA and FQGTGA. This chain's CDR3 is CASSFTLSPGMEQFF. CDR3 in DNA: TGTGCCAGCAGCTTTACGCTGAGCCCCGGGATGGAGCAGTTCTTC.

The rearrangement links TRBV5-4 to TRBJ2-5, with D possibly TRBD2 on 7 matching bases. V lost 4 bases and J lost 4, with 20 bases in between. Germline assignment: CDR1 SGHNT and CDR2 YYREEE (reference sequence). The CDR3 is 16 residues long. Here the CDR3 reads CASSLGGGRGTETQYF. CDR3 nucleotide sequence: TGTGCCAGCAGCCTCGGCGGGGGCCGCGGTACAGAGACCCAGTACTTC. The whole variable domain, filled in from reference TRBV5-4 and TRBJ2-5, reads ETGVTQSPTHLIKTRGQQVTLRCSSQSGHNTVSWYQQALGQGPQFIFQYYREEENGRGNFPPRFSGLQFPNYSSELNVNALELDDSALYLCASSLGGGRGTETQYFGPGTRLLVL.